This is a list of T cell receptor beta chains from one sample in a study of PD-L1 blockade in urothelial cancer. The method was immunoSEQ multiplex PCR; TCRdb's version includes in-frame clones alone and lacks a portion of them. The sample has approximately 100,000 clones, about 85% seen once. The starting material was PBMCs, obtained around atezolizumab (anti-PD-L1) treatment. These receptors were taken from a man in his fifties with urothelial cancer. Each CDR3 is given with its conserved first and last residue. The order of the fields is D gene, J gene, V gene, clone size, CDR3 protein, CDR3 DNA. A D gene is named only where the DNA matches it firmly. A clone size is listed for some rows: how often the clone was seen (once, few, many), or a class if it is expanded.

>TRBD2|TRBJ2-3|TRBV19|-
CASQRDRTDTQYF
TGTGCCAGCCAGCGGGACCGCACAGATACGCAGTATTTT
>-|TRBJ2-3|TRBV28|once
CASGLRHTGGTQYF
TGTGCCAGCGGACTTAGGCATACCGGAGGTACGCAGTATTTT
>-|TRBJ2-7|TRBV28|-
CASSLSRYEQYF
TGTGCCAGCAGTTTATCCAGATACGAGCAGTACTTC
>TRBD1|TRBJ1-2|TRBV28|-
CASSSDRGGGYTF
TGTGCCAGCAGTTCCGACAGGGGTGGTGGCTACACCTTC
>TRBD1|TRBJ2-2|TRBV25-1|-
CASSGDRDTGELFF
TGTGCCAGCAGTGGGGACAGGGACACCGGGGAGCTGTTTTTT
>-|TRBJ1-2|TRBV27|-
CASSLMSGAGYGYTF
TGTGCCAGCAGTTTAATGAGTGGGGCAGGGTATGGCTACACCTTC
>TRBD1|TRBJ2-2|TRBV5-1|-
CASSGSGTATNTGELFF
TGCGCCAGCAGCGGATCCGGGACAGCTACGAACACCGGGGAGCTGTTTTTT
>TRBD2|TRBJ2-1|TRBV6-5|-
CASSPGLAGGIGFF
TGTGCCAGCAGCCCCGGACTAGCGGGAGGGATAGGGTTCTTC
>TRBD1|TRBJ1-6|TRBV6-1|-
CASSMDRGPSPLHF
TGTGCCAGCAGTATGGACAGGGGTCCTTCACCCCTCCACTTT
>-|TRBJ2-7|TRBV5-1|-
CASRPASSYEQYF
TGCGCCAGCAGGCCAGCTAGCTCCTACGAGCAGTACTTC
>TRBD2|TRBJ2-7|TRBV6-1|-
CASSGWGLSYEQYF
TGTGCCAGCAGTGGTTGGGGACTATCTTACGAGCAGTACTTC
>-|TRBJ2-1|TRBV18|-
CASSILGDSSYNEQFF
TGTGCCAGCTCCATACTCGGAGACAGCTCCTACAATGAGCAGTTCTTC
>TRBD1|TRBJ1-2|TRBV9|-
CASSAPGTGWAHYGYTF
TGTGCCAGCAGCGCCCCCGGGACAGGGTGGGCCCACTATGGCTACACCTTC
>-|TRBJ1-3|TRBV7-2|-
CASSPRRGLGRAIYF
TGTGCCAGCAGCCCGAGGAGAGGGCTGGGTAGGGCCATATATTTT
>-|TRBJ1-4|TRBV7-2|-
CASSTQRGAGTNEKLFF
TGTGCCAGCAGCACCCAACGCGGGGCCGGAACTAATGAAAAACTGTTTTTT
>-|TRBJ2-1|TRBV5-5|-
CASSLDRGASSYNEQFF
TGTGCCAGCAGCTTGGATCGGGGGGCGAGCTCCTACAATGAGCAGTTCTTC
>TRBD1|TRBJ2-7|TRBV15|-
CATSIRGTVNHEQYF
TGTGCCACCAGCATTCGAGGGACAGTCAACCACGAGCAGTACTTC
>-|TRBJ1-6|TRBV18|once
CASSPQSVNSPLHF
TGTGCCAGCTCACCCCAGAGCGTGAATTCACCCCTCCACTTT
>TRBD1|TRBJ2-7|TRBV7-8|-
CASSPPPRGRYEQYF
TGTGCCAGCAGCCCGCCCCCCAGGGGGCGGTACGAGCAGTACTTC
>-|TRBJ2-4|TRBV5-1|few
CASSPGTEENIQYF
TGCGCCAGCAGCCCGGGGACTGAAGAAAACATTCAGTACTTC
>-|TRBJ1-5|TRBV6-6|-
CASSYSADIYNQPQHF
TGTGCCAGCAGTTACTCGGCAGACATATACAATCAGCCCCAGCATTTT
>TRBD1|TRBJ1-1|TRBV7-8|-
CASSITGTGGFQAFF
TGTGCCAGCAGCATAACCGGGACAGGGGGCTTTCAGGCTTTCTTT
>TRBD2|TRBJ2-7|TRBV19|-
CASSMLAGGTYEQYF
TGTGCCAGTAGTATGCTAGCGGGAGGCACCTACGAGCAGTACTTC
>-|TRBJ1-1|TRBV5-1|-
CASSADTNAAGAFF
TGCGCCAGCAGCGCAGACACGAACGCGGCGGGAGCTTTCTTT
>-|TRBJ2-7|TRBV27|-
CSRGKGGYEQYF
TGTTCACGTGGCAAGGGCGGGTACGAGCAGTACTTC
>-|TRBJ1-1|TRBV28|-
CASSLKIGGVKNTEAFF
TGTGCCAGCAGTTTAAAGATCGGGGGGGTAAAGAACACTGAAGCTTTCTTT
>TRBD1|TRBJ2-1|TRBV11-2|-
CASSLVTGVSYNEQFF
TGTGCCAGCAGCTTAGTTACAGGGGTCTCCTACAATGAGCAGTTCTTC
>TRBD1|TRBJ1-2|TRBV5-8|-
CASSTPGQFYGYTF
TGTGCCAGCAGCACTCCGGGACAGTTCTATGGCTACACCTTC
>TRBD2|TRBJ2-7|TRBV4-1|-
CASSHPGLAGDIYEQYF
TGCGCCAGCAGCCATCCGGGACTAGCGGGAGATATCTACGAGCAGTACTTC
>TRBD2|TRBJ2-2|TRBV19|-
CASRPLAGSDTGELFF
TGTGCCAGTAGACCTCTAGCGGGATCCGACACCGGGGAGCTGTTTTTT
>-|TRBJ2-7|TRBV15|-
CATSRDRVSSYEQYF
TGTGCCACCAGCAGAGATCGGGTGAGCTCCTACGAGCAGTACTTC
>-|TRBJ2-2|TRBV7-2|-
CASSLGGGTKPGELFF
TGTGCCAGCAGCTTAGGCGGCGGAACGAAACCCGGGGAGCTGTTTTTT
>TRBD1|TRBJ1-6|TRBV2|-
CASSRQGTSYNSPLHF
TGTGCCAGCAGCCGACAGGGGACCTCCTATAATTCACCCCTCCACTTT
>-|TRBJ2-5|TRBV5-4|-
CASSLGAGAQETQYF
TGTGCCAGCAGCTTGGGGGCGGGGGCCCAAGAGACCCAGTACTTC
>-|TRBJ2-2|TRBV4-2|-
CASSQGSPGIAGELFF
TGTGCCAGCAGCCAAGGCTCCCCAGGGATTGCCGGGGAGCTGTTTTTT